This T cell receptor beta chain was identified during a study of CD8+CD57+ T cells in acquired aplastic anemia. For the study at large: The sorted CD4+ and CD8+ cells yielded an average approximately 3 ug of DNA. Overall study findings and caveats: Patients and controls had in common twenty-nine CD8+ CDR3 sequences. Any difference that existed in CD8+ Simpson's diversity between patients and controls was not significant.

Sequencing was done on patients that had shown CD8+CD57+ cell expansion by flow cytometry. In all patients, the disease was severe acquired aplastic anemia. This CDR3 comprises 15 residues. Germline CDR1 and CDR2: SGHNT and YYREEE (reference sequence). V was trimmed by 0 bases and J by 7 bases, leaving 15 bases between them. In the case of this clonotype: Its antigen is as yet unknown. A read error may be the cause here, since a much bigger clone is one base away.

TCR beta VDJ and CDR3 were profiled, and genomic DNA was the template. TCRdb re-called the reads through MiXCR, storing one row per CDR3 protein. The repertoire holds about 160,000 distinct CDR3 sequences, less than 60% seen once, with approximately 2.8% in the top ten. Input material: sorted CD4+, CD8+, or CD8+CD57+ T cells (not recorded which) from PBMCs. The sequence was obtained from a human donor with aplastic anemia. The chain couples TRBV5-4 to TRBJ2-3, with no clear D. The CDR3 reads CASSLGLPRPNTQYF. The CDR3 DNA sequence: TGTGCCAGCAGCTTGGGCCTACCTCGGCCAAATACGCAGTATTTT.